Each of the 20 T cell receptor beta chains below was sequenced from the same sample in a study of shared T cell receptors in the human thymus. Generated by immunoSEQ multiplex PCR, the TCRdb table keeps only in-frame clones and is missing some. The data contain hundreds of thousands of clones, around 87% of them singletons. A further study also used this sample, focusing on human thymus T cells.

What was sequenced was thymocytes. The receptors shown here come from a boy younger than two with a congenital heart defect.

The chain links TRBV6-1 to TRBJ1-2; D not resolved. V lost 2 bases to trimming and J lost 6 bases, with 4 bases between them. The CDR3 is 11 amino acids. Per the germline V gene, CDR1 is MNHNS and CDR2 is SASEGT. The CDR3 region is CASSEQDGYTF. CDR3 bases: TGTGCCAGCAGTGAACAGGATGGCTACACCTTC.

This chain links TRBV10-2 with TRBJ1-6, with TRBD1 matching 7 bases. V lost 7 bases and J lost 7; bases outside the gene matches: 7. The CDR3 is 14 amino acids. CDR1 WSHSY and CDR2 SAAADI come from the germline V gene. DNA for the CDR3: TGCGCCAGCATACAGGACAGGCAGAATTCACCCCTCCACTTT. This encodes CASIQDRQNSPLHF.

In this sample, this clone turned up once. The V and J genes are TRBV5-6 and TRBJ1-1; D remains ambiguous. The germline V and J ends were trimmed by 4 bases and 0 bases, with 10 bases remaining between them. CDR3 size: 14 residues. CDR1 and CDR2 from the germline V gene are SGHDT and YYEEEE. The CDR3 sequence is CASSPDFMNTEAFF. CDR3 DNA: TGTGCCAGCAGCCCCGACTTTATGAACACTGAAGCTTTCTTT.

The genes are TRBV4-3 and TRBJ2-3, with 10 bases matching TRBD2. V lost 0 bases and J lost 3; bases outside the gene matches: 12. Germline V CDR1 and CDR2: LGHNA, YSLEER. The CDR3 has 19 amino acids. CDR3 in DNA: TGCGCCAGCAGCCAAGAGCCTAGCGGGAGCCTCGGGTTAACAGATACGCAGTATTTT. Encoded protein: CASSQEPSGSLGLTDTQYF.

The chain recombines TRBV9 with TRBJ1-2, with 7 nucleotides matching TRBD1. The junction had 16 bases not matched to a gene; V was cut back by 3 bases and J by 5 bases. Germline lookup yields CDR1 SGDLS and CDR2 YYNGEE. CDR3 length equals 17 residues. In nucleotides, the CDR3 is TGTGCCAGCAGCGAGCCCCCGGTCCAGACAGGGCCTTATGGCTACACCTTC. Translated: CASSEPPVQTGPYGYTF.

The chain combines TRBV4-1 with TRBJ1-3; a possible D gene is TRBD1 (6 bases). Trimming removed 6 bases at V and 0 bases at J, with 21 bases between. Germline V CDR1 and CDR2: MGHRA, YSYEKL. The CDR3 length is 18 residues. The CDR3 coding sequence is TGCGCCAGCAGACTAGGCCCCGCGACAGGAGCCTCTGGAAACACCATATATTTT. It encodes CASRLGPATGASGNTIYF.

V usage is TRBV12-5 and J usage is TRBJ1-5, with a tentative D call TRBD1 (5 bases). Trimming took off 0 bases at V and 6 bases at J, with 18 bases between the two ends. The CDR3 covers 17 residues. CDR1 LGHNT and CDR2 FRNRAP come from the germline V gene. The CDR3 loop is CASGLVSGRGIRQPQHF. The CDR3 nucleotides are TGTGCTAGTGGTTTGGTCTCCGGGAGGGGTATTCGTCAGCCCCAGCATTTT.

V usage is TRBV5-1 and J usage is TRBJ2-4, with TRBD2 matching over 7 bases. V was clipped by 4 bases and J by 4 bases; unmatched bases: 17. CDR1 and CDR2 (germline): SGHRS, YFSETQ. There are 18 residues in the CDR3. CDR3 protein: CASSLSPLAGVSKNIQYF. The CDR3 DNA follows: TGCGCCAGCAGCCTCAGCCCACTGGCGGGGGTTTCAAAAAACATTCAGTACTTC.

This chain uses TRBV9 with TRBJ1-1; D uncertain. CDR1 is SGDLS, CDR2 YYNGEE, per germline. Trimming removed 4 bases from V and 6 bases from J, with 13 bases in between. This CDR3 is built from 13 residues. CDR3 nucleotide sequence: TGTGCCAGCAGCTCTGGGTGGAGGGCTGAAGCTTTCTTT. Residues: CASSSGWRAEAFF. The entire variable domain, with the rest obtained from reference TRBV9 and TRBJ1-1, is as follows: DSGVTQTPKHLITATGQRVTLRCSPRSGDLSVYWYQQSLDQGLQFLIQYYNGEERAKGNILERFSAQQFPDLHSELNLSSLELGDSALYFCASSSGWRAEAFFGQGTRLTVV.

A single count supports this clone. The chain employs TRBV5-8 and TRBJ1-1; 9 bases agree with TRBD1. The CDR3 covers 17 residues. V shed 0 bases and J 4 bases; nucleotides not matched to a gene: 10. The germline V gene has CDR1 SGHTS and CDR2 YDEGEE. CDR3 sequence: CASSLARDREPSTEAFF. DNA of the CDR3: TGTGCCAGCAGCTTGGCCAGGGACAGGGAGCCGAGCACTGAAGCTTTCTTT.

This clone was seen a handful of times. Other nucleotide sequences in the sample specify the same CDR3. The V call is TRBV4-3, the J call TRBJ2-7, with TRBD1 identical over 9 bases. This CDR3 has 12 residues. In germline, CDR1 is LGHNA, CDR2 YSLEER. Trimming at V came to 3 bases and at J to 6 bases, leaving 0 bases not matched to a gene. The CDR3 coding sequence is TGCGCCAGCAGCCAGGACAGGGGCGAGCAGTACTTC. It is translated as CASSQDRGEQYF.

The J gene is TRBJ2-5, the V gene TRBV27; D possibly corresponds to TRBD2 (7 bases). Germline V CDR1 and CDR2: MNHEY, SMNVEV (reference sequence). This CDR3 is built from 15 residues. Trimming took 5 bases from V and 5 from J, leaving 18 bases between them. The CDR3 is CASSPHLGGPETQYF. The CDR3 DNA is TGTGCCAGCAGTCCGCACTTGGGGGGGCCGGAGACCCAGTACTTC.

There are a few counts of this clone. The chain carries TRBV5-6 and TRBJ1-4; 9 bases fit TRBD1. The CDR3 totals 15 residues. After removal of 3 bases from V and 8 bases from J, the junction contained 8 bases not matched to a gene. The germline V gene has CDR1 SGHDT and CDR2 YYEEEE. Here the CDR3 reads CASSWEQGAKEKLFF. In nucleotides, the CDR3 is TGTGCCAGCAGCTGGGAACAGGGGGCAAAGGAAAAACTGTTTTTT.

This chain uses TRBV4-3 with TRBJ1-3; D is possibly TRBD1 (5 bases). The CDR3 runs to 16 residues. The V end was cut by 1 base, the J end by 2 bases, with 12 bases between. Germline assignment: CDR1 LGHNA and CDR2 YSLEER. The CDR3 nucleotides read TGCGCCAGCAGCCAAGTTTACTCGGGGGCTGGAAACACCATATATTTT. This codes for CASSQVYSGAGNTIYF.

This chain uses TRBV25-1 with TRBJ2-1; no clear D gene. Germline CDR1 and CDR2: MGHDK and SYGVNS. The CDR3 length is 15 residues. Trimming cost V 4 bases and J 1 base, with 11 bases left between them. CDR3 sequence (DNA): TGTGCCAGCAGTGCGGTGTTGATATCCTACAATGAGCAGTTCTTC. Its translation is CASSAVLISYNEQFF.

The genes are TRBV18 and TRBJ1-1; TRBD1 matches at 9 bases. Looked up from germline, CDR1 is KGHSH and CDR2 is LQKENI. The CDR3 covers 17 residues. The junction had 12 bases not matched to a gene; V was cut back by 3 bases and J by 4 bases. CDR3 in amino acids: CASSPVPGQGSGTEAFF. CDR3 nucleotide sequence: TGTGCCAGCTCACCCGTCCCGGGACAGGGTTCGGGCACTGAAGCTTTCTTT.

This clone was seen once. The V gene is TRBV18, the J gene TRBJ2-7, with D perhaps matching TRBD2 (5 bases). V was pared by 4 bases and J by 2 bases, with 12 bases between. Germline loops: CDR1 KGHSH, CDR2 LQKENI. The CDR3 extends over 14 amino acids. CDR3 amino acids: CASSLNSGAYEQYF. CDR3 nucleotides: TGTGCCAGCTCACTCAATTCCGGGGCCTACGAGCAGTACTTC.

The rearrangement links TRBV30 to TRBJ2-1, with 10 bases that match TRBD2. The CDR3 contains 15 residues. Germline-derived CDR1 and CDR2 are GTSNPN and SVGIG (reference sequence). V shed 0 bases, J shed 1 base, and the junction held 0 bases outside the gene matches. The CDR3, as DNA: TGTGCCTGGAGTGTAGCGGGGGGGTCCTACAATGAGCAGTTCTTC. Protein: CAWSVAGGSYNEQFF.

V and J are TRBV4-3 and TRBJ1-1; D remains unclear. Germline loops: CDR1 LGHNA, CDR2 YSLEER. The CDR3 loop spans 15 amino acids. The V and J ends lost 0 bases and 4 bases respectively, with 12 bases between them. The CDR3 DNA sequence: TGCGCCAGCAGCCAAGAGGCCCAATCGGGCACTGAAGCTTTCTTT. This translates into CASSQEAQSGTEAFF.

V usage is TRBV25-1 and J usage is TRBJ2-1; possibly TRBD2 for D (5 bases). CDR1 is MGHDK, CDR2 SYGVNS, per germline. V gave up 3 bases and J gave up 12 bases, with 18 bases separating them. This CDR3 has 14 amino acids. The CDR3 sequence: CASSESTAGKGQFF. The CDR3 nucleotides read TGTGCCAGCAGTGAGTCGACTGCGGGCAAGGGGCAGTTCTTC.